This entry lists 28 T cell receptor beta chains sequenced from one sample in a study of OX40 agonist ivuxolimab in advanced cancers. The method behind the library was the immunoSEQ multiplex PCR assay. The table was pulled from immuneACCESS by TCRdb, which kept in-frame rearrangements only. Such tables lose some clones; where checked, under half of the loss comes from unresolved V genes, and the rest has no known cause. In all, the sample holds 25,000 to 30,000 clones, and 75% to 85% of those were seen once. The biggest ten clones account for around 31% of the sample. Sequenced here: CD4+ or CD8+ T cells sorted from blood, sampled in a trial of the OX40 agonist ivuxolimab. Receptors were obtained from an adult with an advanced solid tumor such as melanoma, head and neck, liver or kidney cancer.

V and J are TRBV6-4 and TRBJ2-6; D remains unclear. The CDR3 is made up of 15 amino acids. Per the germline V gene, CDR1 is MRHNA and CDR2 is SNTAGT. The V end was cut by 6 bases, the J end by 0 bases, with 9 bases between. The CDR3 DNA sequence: TGTGCCAGCAGCCTCTCCCACTCTGGGGCCAACGTCCTGACTTTC. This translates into CASSLSHSGANVLTF.

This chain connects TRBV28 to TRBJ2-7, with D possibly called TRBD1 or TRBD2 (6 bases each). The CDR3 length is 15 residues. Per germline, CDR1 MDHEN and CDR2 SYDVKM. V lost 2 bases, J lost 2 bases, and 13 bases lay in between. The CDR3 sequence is CASSLVGGPPYEQYF. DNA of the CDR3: TGTGCCAGCAGTTTAGTCGGGGGCCCCCCCTACGAGCAGTACTTC.

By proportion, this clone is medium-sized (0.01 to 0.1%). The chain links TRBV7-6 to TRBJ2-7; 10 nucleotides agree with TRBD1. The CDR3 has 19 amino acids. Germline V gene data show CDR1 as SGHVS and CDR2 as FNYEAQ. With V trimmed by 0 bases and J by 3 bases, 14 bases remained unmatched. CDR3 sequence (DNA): TGTGCCAGCAGCTTAGCCCCGGGGACAGGGGACAAGAATAGCTACGAGCAGTACTTC. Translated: CASSLAPGTGDKNSYEQYF.

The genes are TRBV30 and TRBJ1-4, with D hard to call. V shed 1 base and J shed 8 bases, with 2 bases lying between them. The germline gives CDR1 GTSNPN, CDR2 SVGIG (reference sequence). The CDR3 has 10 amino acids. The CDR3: CAWSGEKLFF. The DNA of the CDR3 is TGTGCCTGGAGTGGCGAAAAACTGTTTTTT.

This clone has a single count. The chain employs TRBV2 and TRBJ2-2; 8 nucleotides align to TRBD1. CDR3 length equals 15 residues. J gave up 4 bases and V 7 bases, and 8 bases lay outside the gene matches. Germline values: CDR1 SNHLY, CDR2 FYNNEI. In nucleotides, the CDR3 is TGTGCCAGCACTAGAACAGGGGGGCCCACCGGGGAGCTGTTTTTT. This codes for CASTRTGGPTGELFF.

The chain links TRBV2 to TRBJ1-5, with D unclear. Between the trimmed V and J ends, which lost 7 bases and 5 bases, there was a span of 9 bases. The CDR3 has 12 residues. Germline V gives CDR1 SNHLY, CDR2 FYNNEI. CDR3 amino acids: CASTVFDQPQHF. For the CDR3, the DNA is TGTGCCAGCACAGTGTTTGATCAGCCCCAGCATTTT.

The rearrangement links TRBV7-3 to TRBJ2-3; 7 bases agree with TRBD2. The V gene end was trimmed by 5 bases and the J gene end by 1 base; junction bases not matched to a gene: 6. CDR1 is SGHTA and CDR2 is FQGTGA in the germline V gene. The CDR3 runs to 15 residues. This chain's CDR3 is CASSPSGGGTDTQYF. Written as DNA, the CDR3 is TGTGCCAGCAGCCCCTCGGGGGGAGGCACAGATACGCAGTATTTT.

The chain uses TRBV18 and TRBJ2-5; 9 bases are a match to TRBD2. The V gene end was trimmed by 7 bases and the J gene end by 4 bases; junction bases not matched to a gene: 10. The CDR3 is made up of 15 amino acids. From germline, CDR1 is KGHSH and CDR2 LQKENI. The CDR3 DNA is TGTGCCAGCTTTGTACCGCGGGAGGGTCGAGAGACCCAGTACTTC. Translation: CASFVPREGRETQYF.

CDR3 loop: CASSPWPNDTQYF. Here the CDR3 DNA reads TGCGCCAGCAGCCCCTGGCCCAACGATACGCAGTATTTT. The J gene is TRBJ2-3, the V gene TRBV5-1; D gene unclear. The CDR3 loop spans 13 amino acids. Trimming removed 4 bases at V and 6 bases at J, with 12 bases between. Germline CDR1 and CDR2: SGHRS and YFSETQ.

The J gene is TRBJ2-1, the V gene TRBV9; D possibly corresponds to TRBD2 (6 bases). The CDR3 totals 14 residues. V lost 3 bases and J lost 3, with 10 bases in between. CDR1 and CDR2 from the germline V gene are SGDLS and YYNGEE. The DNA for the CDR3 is TGTGCCAGCAGCGAGTGGGACTTCTACAATGAGCAGTTCTTC. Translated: CASSEWDFYNEQFF.

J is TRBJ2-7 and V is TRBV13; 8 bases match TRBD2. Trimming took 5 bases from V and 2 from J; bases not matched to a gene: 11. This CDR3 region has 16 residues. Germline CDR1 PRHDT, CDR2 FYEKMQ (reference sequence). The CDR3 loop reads CASSRGDGRAPYEQYF. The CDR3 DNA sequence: TGTGCCAGCAGCCGGGGAGACGGGAGGGCCCCCTACGAGCAGTACTTC. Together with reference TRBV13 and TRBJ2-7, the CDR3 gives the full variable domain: AAGVIQSPRHLIKEKRETATLKCYPIPRHDTVYWYQQGPGQDPQFLISFYEKMQSDKGSIPDRFSAQQFSDYHSELNMSSLELGDSALYFCASSRGDGRAPYEQYFGPGTRLTVT.

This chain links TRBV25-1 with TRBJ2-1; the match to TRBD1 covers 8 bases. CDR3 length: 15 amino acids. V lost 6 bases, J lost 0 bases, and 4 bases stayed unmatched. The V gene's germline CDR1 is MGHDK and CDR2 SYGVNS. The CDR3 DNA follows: TGTGCCAGCAGCTACAGGGGGAGCTCCTACAATGAGCAGTTCTTC. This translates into CASSYRGSSYNEQFF.

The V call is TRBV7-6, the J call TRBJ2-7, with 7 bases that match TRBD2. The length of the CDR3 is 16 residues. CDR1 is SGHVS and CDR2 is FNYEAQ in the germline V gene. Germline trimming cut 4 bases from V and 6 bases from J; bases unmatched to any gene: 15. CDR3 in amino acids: CASSSLNAGVEREQYF. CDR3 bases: TGTGCCAGCAGCTCCCTCAATGCGGGAGTCGAGCGCGAGCAGTACTTC.

The CDR3 bases are TGTGCCTCCAGGAGGGGGAGTGGCTACGAGCAGTACTTC. Its protein is CASRRGSGYEQYF. The chain uses TRBV30 and TRBJ2-7; perhaps D is TRBD1 or TRBD2 (6 bases each). CDR1 GTSNPN and CDR2 SVGIG come from the germline V gene (reference sequence). V was cut by 7 bases and J by 3 bases, with 16 bases left in between. The CDR3 is 13 amino acids.

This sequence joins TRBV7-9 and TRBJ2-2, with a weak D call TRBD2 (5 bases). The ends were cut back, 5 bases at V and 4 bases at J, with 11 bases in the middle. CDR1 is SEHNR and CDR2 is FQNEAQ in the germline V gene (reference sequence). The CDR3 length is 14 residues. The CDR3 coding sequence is TGTGCCAGCAGCCCTAGCCCTGGCACCGGGGAGCTGTTTTTT. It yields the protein CASSPSPGTGELFF.

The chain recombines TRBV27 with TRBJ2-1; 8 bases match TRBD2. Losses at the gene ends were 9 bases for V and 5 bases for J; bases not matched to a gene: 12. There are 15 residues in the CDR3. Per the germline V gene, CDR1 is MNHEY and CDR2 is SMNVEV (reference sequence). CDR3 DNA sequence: TGTGCCAGTAACCGGGCTAGCGGGCCAGACAATGAGCAGTTCTTC. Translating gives CASNRASGPDNEQFF.

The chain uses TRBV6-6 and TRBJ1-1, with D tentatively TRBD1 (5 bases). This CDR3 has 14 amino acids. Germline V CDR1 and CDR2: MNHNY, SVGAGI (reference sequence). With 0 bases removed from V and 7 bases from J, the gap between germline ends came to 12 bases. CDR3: CASSYSAGQSEAFF. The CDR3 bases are TGTGCCAGCAGTTACTCCGCGGGGCAGAGTGAAGCTTTCTTT.

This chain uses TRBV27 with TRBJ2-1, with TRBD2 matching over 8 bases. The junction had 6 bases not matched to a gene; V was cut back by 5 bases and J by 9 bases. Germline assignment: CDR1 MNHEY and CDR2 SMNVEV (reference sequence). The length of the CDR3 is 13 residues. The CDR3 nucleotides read TGTGCCAGCAGTAGCGGGAGCGGTTCTGAGCAGTTCTTC. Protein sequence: CASSSGSGSEQFF.

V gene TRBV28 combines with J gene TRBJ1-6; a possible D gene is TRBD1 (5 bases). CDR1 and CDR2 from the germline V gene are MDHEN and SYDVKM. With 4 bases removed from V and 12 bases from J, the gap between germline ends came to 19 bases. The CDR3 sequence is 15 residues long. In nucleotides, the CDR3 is TGTGCCAGCAGTTCCCCGGATAATCGGGGCTTACCCCTCCACTTT. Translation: CASSSPDNRGLPLHF.

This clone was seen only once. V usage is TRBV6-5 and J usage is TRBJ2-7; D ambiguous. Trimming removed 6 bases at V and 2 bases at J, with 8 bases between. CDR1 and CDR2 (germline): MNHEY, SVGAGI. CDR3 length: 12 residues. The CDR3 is CASSDGAYEQYF. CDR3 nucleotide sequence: TGTGCCAGCAGCGACGGTGCCTACGAGCAGTACTTC.

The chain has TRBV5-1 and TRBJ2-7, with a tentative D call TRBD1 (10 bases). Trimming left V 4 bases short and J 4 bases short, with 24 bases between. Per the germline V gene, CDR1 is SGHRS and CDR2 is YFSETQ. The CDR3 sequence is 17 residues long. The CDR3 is CASSKGQGLAGVYEQYF. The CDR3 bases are TGCGCCAGCAGCAAGGGACAGGGGTTAGCGGGAGTATACGAGCAGTACTTC.

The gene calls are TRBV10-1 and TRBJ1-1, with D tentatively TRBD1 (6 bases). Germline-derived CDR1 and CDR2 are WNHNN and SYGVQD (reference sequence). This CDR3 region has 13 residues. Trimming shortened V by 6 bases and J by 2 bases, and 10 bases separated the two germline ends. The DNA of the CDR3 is TGCGCCAGCAGCGCCGGGACAAACACTGAAGCTTTCTTT. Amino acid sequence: CASSAGTNTEAFF.

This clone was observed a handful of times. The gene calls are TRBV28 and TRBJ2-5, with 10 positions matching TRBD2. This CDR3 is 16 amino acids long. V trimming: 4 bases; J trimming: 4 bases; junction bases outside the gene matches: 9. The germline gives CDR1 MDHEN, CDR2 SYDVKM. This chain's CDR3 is CASSSDRLAGIETQYF. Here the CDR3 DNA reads TGTGCCAGCAGTTCTGACAGACTAGCGGGCATAGAGACCCAGTACTTC.

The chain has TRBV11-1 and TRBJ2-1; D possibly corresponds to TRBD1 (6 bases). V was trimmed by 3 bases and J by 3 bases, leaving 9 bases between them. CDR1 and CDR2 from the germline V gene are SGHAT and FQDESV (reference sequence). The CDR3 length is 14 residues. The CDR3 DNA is TGTGCCAGCAGCTTCAGGGGAAACTACAATGAGCAGTTCTTC. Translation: CASSFRGNYNEQFF.

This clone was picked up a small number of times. The CDR3 reads CASSLGSTGTDNTGELFF. The CDR3 coding sequence is TGTGCCAGCAGCTTAGGATCGACCGGGACAGATAACACCGGGGAGCTGTTTTTT. The chain couples TRBV7-9 to TRBJ2-2, with 7 bases that match TRBD1. The CDR3 is 18 residues long. V lost 1 base, J lost 2 bases, and 10 bases stayed unmatched. CDR1 is SEHNR and CDR2 is FQNEAQ in the germline V gene (reference sequence).

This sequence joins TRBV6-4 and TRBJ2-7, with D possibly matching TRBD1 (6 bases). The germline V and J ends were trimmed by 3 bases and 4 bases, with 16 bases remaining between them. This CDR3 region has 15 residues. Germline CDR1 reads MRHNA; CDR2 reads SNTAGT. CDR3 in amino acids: CASSEGAAVAYEQYF. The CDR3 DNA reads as TGTGCCAGCAGTGAGGGGGCCGCCGTGGCATACGAGCAGTACTTC.

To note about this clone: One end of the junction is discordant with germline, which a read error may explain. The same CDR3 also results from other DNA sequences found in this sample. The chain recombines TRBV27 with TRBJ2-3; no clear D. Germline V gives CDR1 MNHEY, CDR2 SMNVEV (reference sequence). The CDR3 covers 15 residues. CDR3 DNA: TGTGCTAGCAGTTTAGGTTCACGACGCACAGATACGCAGTATTTT. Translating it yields CASSLGSRRTDTQYF.

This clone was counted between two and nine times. In DNA, the CDR3 is TGCAGCGTTGAAGCAGGGACAGTAAACTATGGCTACACCTTC. Its protein product is CSVEAGTVNYGYTF. This chain uses TRBV29-1 with TRBJ1-2; 7 bases map to TRBD1. V dropped 1 base and J dropped 2; count of bases not matched to a gene: 4. The CDR3 consists of 14 residues. CDR1 is SQVTM, CDR2 ANQGSEA, per germline.